This T cell receptor (beta chain) came from a study of blood T cell repertoires in COVID-19. Study-level background: Specimens from acute and convalescent COVID-19 originated in the United States, Italy and Spain. T cells, B-cell-depleted T cells, or PBMCs supplied cDNA or gDNA.

The V end was cut by 0 bases, the J end by 1 base, with 10 bases between. The CDR3 spans 15 residues. Germline V lookup: CDR1 SGHRS, CDR2 YFSETQ. Recovered Cohort 3 donors showed two negative PCRs, clearance, or symptom resolution. As processed by the authors: Amplified reference gene primers provided the basis for estimating nucleated cell counts. The repertoire was sequenced with immunoSEQ multiplex PCR; TCRdb's copy has only in-frame clones and lacks some. Clone size and V and J calls were adopted from that table, with D and trimming inferred from the DNA. This table has about 200,000 clones, approximately 88% appearing once.

The source material was PBMCs or T cells enriched from blood (not recorded which). This sequence originates from a woman under 30 who had recovered from COVID-19. J is TRBJ1-1 and V is TRBV5-1, with a tentative D call TRBD1 (6 bases). CDR3 region: CASSLEGTSNTEAFF. The DNA of the CDR3 is TGCGCCAGCAGCTTGGAAGGGACATCGAACACTGAAGCTTTCTTT.